This entry concerns a single TCR beta chain. Assay used: immunoSEQ multiplex PCR; TCRdb lists only in-frame clones, some missing. The table includes around 1.1 million clones, about 80% detected once. The data stem from a study of shared clonotypes between healthy human individuals. The CDR3 has 14 amino acids. Germline CDR1 SGHRS, CDR2 YFSETQ. The junction had 2 bases not matched to a gene; V was cut back by 3 bases and J by 0 bases. Within Nashville, Tennessee resided all donors, each a Caucasian adult. This TCR derives from a man between 18 and 35 years old in good health. Some clones in this sample may be carry-over from other donors' samples. Sequenced material: memory CD4+ T cells from PBMCs. Described subset: CD45RA-negative fraction. The chain recombines TRBV5-1 with TRBJ1-1; TRBD1 matches 7 bases. The CDR3 DNA reads TGCGCCAGCAGCTCGACAGGGATGAACACTGAAGCTTTCTTT. Protein: CASSSTGMNTEAFF.